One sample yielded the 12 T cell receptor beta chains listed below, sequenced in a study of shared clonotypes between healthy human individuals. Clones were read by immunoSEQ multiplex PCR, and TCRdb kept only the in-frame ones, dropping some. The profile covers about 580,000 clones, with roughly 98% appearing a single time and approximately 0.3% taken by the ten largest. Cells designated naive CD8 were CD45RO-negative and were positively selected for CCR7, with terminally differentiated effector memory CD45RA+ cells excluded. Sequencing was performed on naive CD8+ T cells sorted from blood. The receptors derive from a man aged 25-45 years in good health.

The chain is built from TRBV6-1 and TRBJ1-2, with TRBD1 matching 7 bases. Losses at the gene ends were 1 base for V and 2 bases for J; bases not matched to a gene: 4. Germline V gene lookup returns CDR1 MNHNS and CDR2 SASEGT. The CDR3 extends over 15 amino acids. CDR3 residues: CASSEDAGGNYGYTF. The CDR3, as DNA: TGTGCCAGCAGTGAAGACGCAGGGGGAAACTATGGCTACACCTTC.

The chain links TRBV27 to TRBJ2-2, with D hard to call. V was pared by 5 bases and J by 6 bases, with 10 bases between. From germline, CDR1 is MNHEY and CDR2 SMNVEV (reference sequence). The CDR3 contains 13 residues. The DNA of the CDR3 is TGTGCCAGCAGTCCGTCTAATCCCGGGGAGCTGTTTTTT. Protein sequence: CASSPSNPGELFF.

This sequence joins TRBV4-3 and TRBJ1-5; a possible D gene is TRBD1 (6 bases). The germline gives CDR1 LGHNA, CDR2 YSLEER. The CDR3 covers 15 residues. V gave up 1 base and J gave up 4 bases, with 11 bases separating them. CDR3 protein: CASSQVPRGNQPQHF. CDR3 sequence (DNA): TGCGCCAGCAGCCAAGTACCCAGGGGAAATCAGCCCCAGCATTTT.

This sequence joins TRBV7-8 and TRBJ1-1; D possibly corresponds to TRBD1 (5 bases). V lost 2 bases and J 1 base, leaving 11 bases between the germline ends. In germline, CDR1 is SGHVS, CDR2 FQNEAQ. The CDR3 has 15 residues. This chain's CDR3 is CASSLLGAANTEAFF. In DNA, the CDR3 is TGTGCCAGCAGCTTATTAGGGGCAGCGAACACTGAAGCTTTCTTT.

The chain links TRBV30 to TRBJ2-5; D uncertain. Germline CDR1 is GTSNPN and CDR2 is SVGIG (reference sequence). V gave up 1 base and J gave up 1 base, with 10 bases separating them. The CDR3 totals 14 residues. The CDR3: CAWSEYESQETQYF. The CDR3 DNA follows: TGTGCCTGGAGTGAATACGAGTCCCAAGAGACCCAGTACTTC.

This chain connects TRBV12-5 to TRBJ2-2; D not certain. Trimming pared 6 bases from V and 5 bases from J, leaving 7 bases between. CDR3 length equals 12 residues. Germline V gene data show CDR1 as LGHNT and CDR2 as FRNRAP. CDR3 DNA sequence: TGTGCTAGTGGCTCCAAAACCGGGGAGCTGTTTTTT. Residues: CASGSKTGELFF.

CDR3 in DNA: TGTGCCAGTAGTGTACAACAGGGGGGCTCCCTTTATCAGCCCCAGCATTTT. Its protein is CASSVQQGGSLYQPQHF. The chain carries TRBV19 and TRBJ1-5; 8 bases are shared with TRBD1. J gave up 5 bases and V 5 bases, and 14 bases lay outside the gene matches. This CDR3 spans 17 amino acids. Germline V gene data show CDR1 as LNHDA and CDR2 as SQIVND (reference sequence).

Here the CDR3 DNA reads TGTGCCACCAGCAGAACGACGACTAGTAAGGGCGAGACCCAGTACTTC. Its translation: CATSRTTTSKGETQYF. The gene calls are TRBV15 and TRBJ2-5; the D gene is possibly TRBD2 (6 bases). Germline CDR1 and CDR2: LNHNV and YYDKDF (reference sequence). The CDR3 loop spans 16 amino acids. V dropped 2 bases and J dropped 5 bases, with 18 bases sitting between them.

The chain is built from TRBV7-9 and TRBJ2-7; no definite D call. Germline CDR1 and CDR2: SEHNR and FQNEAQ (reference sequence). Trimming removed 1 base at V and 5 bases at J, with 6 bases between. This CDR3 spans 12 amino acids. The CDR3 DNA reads TGTGCCAGCAGCTTAGGCCTAGACGAGCAGTACTTC. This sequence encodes CASSLGLDEQYF.

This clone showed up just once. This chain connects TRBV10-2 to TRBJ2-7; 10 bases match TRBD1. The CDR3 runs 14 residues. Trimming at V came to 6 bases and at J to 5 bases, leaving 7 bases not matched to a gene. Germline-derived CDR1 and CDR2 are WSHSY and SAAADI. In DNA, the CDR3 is TGCGCCAGCAGCGGGACAGGGGAATTCCACGAGCAGTACTTC. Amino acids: CASSGTGEFHEQYF.

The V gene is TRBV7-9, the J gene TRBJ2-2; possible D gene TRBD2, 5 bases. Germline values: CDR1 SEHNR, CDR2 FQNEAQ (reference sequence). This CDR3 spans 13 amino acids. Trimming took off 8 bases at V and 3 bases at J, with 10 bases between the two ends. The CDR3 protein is CASAPRDTGELFF. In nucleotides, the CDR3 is TGTGCCAGCGCGCCGCGGGACACCGGGGAGCTGTTTTTT.

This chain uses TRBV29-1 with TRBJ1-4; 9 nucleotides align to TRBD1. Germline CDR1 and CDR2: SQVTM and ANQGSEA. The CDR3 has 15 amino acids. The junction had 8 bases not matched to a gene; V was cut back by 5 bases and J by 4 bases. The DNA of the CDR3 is TGCAGCGTTTTACAGGGGGCGCTTTATAATGAAAAACTGTTTTTT. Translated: CSVLQGALYNEKLFF.